A single sample is the source of the 10 T cell receptor beta chains below, sequenced in a study of Ad26.COV2.S vaccination and SARS-CoV-2 variants. The treatment is: 15 to 20 received Ad26.COV2.S at low or high dose, single or two shots; 5 received placebo; per-sample allocation not given. Each sample was drawn 63 days after the first injection (of vaccine or placebo). Profiling relied on immunoSEQ multiplex PCR, and the TCRdb table lists in-frame clones only, not all of them. The sample consists of over 400,000 clones, roughly 87% of them appearing once. The sequenced sample was peripheral blood, obtained in a trial of Ad26.COV2.S vaccine versus placebo. These receptors were obtained from a person aged 18-60 years who received the Ad26.COV2.S COVID-19 vaccine or a placebo.

The chain has TRBV27 and TRBJ1-3; D not resolved. The CDR3 covers 14 residues. The germline gives CDR1 MNHEY, CDR2 SMNVEV (reference sequence). Trimming stripped 6 bases from V and 0 bases from J, with 9 bases between. The CDR3 here is CASSPRYSGNTIYF. The CDR3 nucleotides read TGTGCCAGCAGCCCCCGATACTCTGGAAACACCATATATTTT.

Remarks on this clone: The identical CDR3 is also encoded by other nucleotide sequences in the sample. In nucleotides, the CDR3 is TGTGCCAGCAGCTTAGGGGGAGGGTCACCCCTCCACTTT. This sequence encodes CASSLGGGSPLHF. The rearrangement uses TRBV5-4 and TRBJ1-6, with a tentative D call TRBD1 (6 bases). This CDR3 spans 13 amino acids. Trimming shortened V by 2 bases and J by 10 bases, and 10 bases separated the two germline ends. The germline V gene has CDR1 SGHNT and CDR2 YYREEE (reference sequence).

V and J are TRBV2 and TRBJ2-7, with 12 bases that match TRBD2. CDR1 is SNHLY, CDR2 FYNNEI, per germline. The CDR3 contains 14 residues. V lost 6 bases, J lost 7 bases, and 7 bases stayed unmatched. The CDR3 spells CASSVLAGGLEQYF. DNA of the CDR3: TGTGCCAGCAGCGTCCTAGCGGGAGGGCTTGAGCAGTACTTC.

V usage is TRBV6-2 or TRBV6-3 and J usage is TRBJ2-7; no clear D gene. CDR3 length equals 15 residues. V was pared by 5 bases and J by 3 bases, with 17 bases between. CDR1 is MNHEY and CDR2 is SVGEGT in the germline V gene. The CDR3 protein is CASSNAASTNYEQYF. DNA of the CDR3: TGTGCCAGCAGTAACGCAGCCTCAACGAACTACGAGCAGTACTTC.

This chain joins TRBV28 and TRBJ1-4, with a weak D call TRBD1 (5 bases). V lost 5 bases, J lost 1 base, and 11 bases lay in between. This CDR3 comprises 15 residues. Germline V gene sequence: CDR1 MDHEN, CDR2 SYDVKM. CDR3 residues: CASSEWGVTNEKLFF. CDR3 coding DNA: TGTGCCAGCAGTGAGTGGGGGGTAACTAATGAAAAACTGTTTTTT.

The chain links TRBV6-6 to TRBJ1-4, with no clear D. Per germline, CDR1 MNHNY and CDR2 SVGAGI (reference sequence). V lost 5 bases, J lost 7 bases, and 17 bases lay in between. The CDR3 sequence is 15 residues long. The DNA for the CDR3 is TGTGCCAGCAGTAGACCTACCGTACCCGGTGAAAAACTGTTTTTT. Amino acids: CASSRPTVPGEKLFF.

V is TRBV28 and J is TRBJ2-3, with unresolved D. The CDR3 loop spans 12 amino acids. Germline CDR1 is MDHEN and CDR2 is SYDVKM. The V end lost 6 bases, the J end lost 2 bases, and 6 bases lay between the germline ends. In DNA, the CDR3 is TGTGCCAGCAGCTCTCCCACAGATACGCAGTATTTT. Amino acids: CASSSPTDTQYF. Full variable domain (missing parts from reference TRBV28 and TRBJ2-3): DVKVTQSSRYLVKRTGEKVFLECVQDMDHENMFWYRQDPGLGLRLIYFSYDVKMKEKGDIPEGYSVSREKKERFSLILESASTNQTSMYLCASSSPTDTQYFGPGTRLTVL.

The rearrangement joins TRBV9 to TRBJ2-2; D ambiguous. This CDR3 comprises 16 residues. V lost 3 bases and J lost 6, with 18 bases in between. CDR1 is SGDLS, CDR2 YYNGEE, per germline. The CDR3 sequence: CASSGGFDLDSGELFF. The CDR3 DNA reads TGTGCCAGCAGCGGAGGCTTCGACTTAGATTCCGGGGAGCTGTTTTTT.

This chain joins TRBV11-2 and TRBJ2-1; 7 nucleotides agree with TRBD1. CDR1 SGHAT and CDR2 FQNNGV come from the germline V gene. The CDR3 covers 15 residues. With 6 bases clipped from V and 4 bases from J, the junction kept 9 bases outside the gene matches. CDR3 bases: TGTGCCAGCAGATCCGGGACAGACTTTTACAATGAGCAGTTCTTC. Translated: CASRSGTDFYNEQFF.

This chain connects TRBV15 to TRBJ1-2; D ambiguous. Germline lookup yields CDR1 LNHNV and CDR2 YYDKDF (reference sequence). The CDR3 covers 13 residues. V dropped 4 bases and J dropped 3 bases, with 9 bases sitting between them. CDR3 DNA: TGTGCCACCAGCATGGCTAGGGACTATGGCTACACCTTC. Its protein is CATSMARDYGYTF.